The 3 T cell receptor beta chains below come from one sample, sequenced in a study of beta chain features in type 1 diabetes. cDNA synthesis used the whole RNA isolate, giving expressed TCRB sequences. Method: immunoSEQ multiplex PCR; TCRdb's copy keeps in-frame clones and lacks some. The profile shows a few hundred thousand clones, roughly an eighth of them singletons. Findings of the study overall: Type 1 diabetes patients had TCRB CDR3s that were shorter (moderately but significantly so) in all four CD4+ subsets.

For these receptors, no antigen is known. Source material: naive CD4+ T cells from blood. These receptors originate from a man aged 30-40 years with type 1 diabetes.

The rearrangement joins TRBV19 to TRBJ2-3; the D gene is possibly TRBD2 (5 bases). The V gene's germline CDR1 is LNHDA and CDR2 SQIVND (reference sequence). This CDR3 comprises 13 residues. Between the trimmed V and J ends, which lost 9 bases and 4 bases, there was a span of 14 bases. CDR3 nucleotide sequence: TGTGCCAGCCAGAGAACGCGGGCAGATACGCAGTATTTT. Its protein product is CASQRTRADTQYF.

The chain employs TRBV28 and TRBJ2-5; D is unclear. V was clipped by 2 bases and J by 7 bases, with 5 bases between them. The germline V gene encodes CDR1 MDHEN and CDR2 SYDVKM. The CDR3 has 11 residues. The CDR3 is CASSLTRTQYF. The CDR3 nucleotides read TGTGCCAGCAGTTTAACGAGGACCCAGTACTTC.

The V call is TRBV9, the J call TRBJ1-2; tentative D call: TRBD1 (6 bases). Germline CDR1 SGDLS, CDR2 YYNGEE. V was pared by 0 bases and J by 5 bases, with 14 bases between. This CDR3 contains 15 residues. The CDR3 DNA reads as TGTGCCAGCAGCGTAGAAACAGGGACGGGGTATGGCTACACCTTC. Protein sequence: CASSVETGTGYGYTF.